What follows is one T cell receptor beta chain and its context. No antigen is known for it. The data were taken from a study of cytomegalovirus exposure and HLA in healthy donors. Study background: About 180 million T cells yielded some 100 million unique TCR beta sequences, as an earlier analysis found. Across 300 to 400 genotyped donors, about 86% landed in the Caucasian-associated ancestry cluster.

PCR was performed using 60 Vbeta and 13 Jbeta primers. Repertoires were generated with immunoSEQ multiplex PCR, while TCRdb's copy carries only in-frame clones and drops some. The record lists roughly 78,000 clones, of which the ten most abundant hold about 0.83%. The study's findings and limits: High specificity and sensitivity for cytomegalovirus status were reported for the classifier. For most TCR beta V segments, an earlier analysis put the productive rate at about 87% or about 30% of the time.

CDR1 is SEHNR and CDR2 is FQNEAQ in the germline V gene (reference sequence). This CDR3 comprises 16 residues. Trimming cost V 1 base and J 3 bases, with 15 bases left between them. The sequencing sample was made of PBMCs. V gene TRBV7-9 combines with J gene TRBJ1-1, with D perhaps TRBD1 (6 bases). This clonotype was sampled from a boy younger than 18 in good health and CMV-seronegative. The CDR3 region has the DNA TGTGCCAGCAGCTTAGGGCAGGGGAGGGGGGACACTGAAGCTTTCTTT. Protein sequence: CASSLGQGRGDTEAFF.